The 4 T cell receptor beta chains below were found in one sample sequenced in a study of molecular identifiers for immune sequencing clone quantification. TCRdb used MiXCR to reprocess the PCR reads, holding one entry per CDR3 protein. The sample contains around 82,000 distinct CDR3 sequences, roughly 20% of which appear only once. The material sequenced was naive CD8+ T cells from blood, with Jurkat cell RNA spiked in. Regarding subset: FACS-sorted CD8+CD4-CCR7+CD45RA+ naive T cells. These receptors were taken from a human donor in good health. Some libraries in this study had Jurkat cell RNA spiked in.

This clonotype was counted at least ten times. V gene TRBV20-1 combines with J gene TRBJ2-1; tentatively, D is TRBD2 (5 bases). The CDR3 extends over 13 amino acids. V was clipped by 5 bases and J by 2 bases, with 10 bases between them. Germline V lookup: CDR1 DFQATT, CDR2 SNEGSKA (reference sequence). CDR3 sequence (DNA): TGCAGTGCTCTACGGACTGCCTACAATGAGCAGTTCTTC. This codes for CSALRTAYNEQFF.

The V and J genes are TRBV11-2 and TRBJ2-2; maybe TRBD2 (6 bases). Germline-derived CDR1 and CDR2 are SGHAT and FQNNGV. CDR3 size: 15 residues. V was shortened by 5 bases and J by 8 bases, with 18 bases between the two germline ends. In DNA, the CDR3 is TGTGCCAGCAGCCTAGTTCGGCGGGAAGCGGGGGAGCTGTTTTTT. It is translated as CASSLVRREAGELFF.

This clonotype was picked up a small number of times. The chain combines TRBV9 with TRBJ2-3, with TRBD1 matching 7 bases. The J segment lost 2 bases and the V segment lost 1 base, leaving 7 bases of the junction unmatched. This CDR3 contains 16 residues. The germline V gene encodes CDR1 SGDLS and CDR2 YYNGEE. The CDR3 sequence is CASSVRDREITDTQYF. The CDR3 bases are TGTGCCAGCAGCGTAAGGGACAGAGAAATCACAGATACGCAGTATTTT.

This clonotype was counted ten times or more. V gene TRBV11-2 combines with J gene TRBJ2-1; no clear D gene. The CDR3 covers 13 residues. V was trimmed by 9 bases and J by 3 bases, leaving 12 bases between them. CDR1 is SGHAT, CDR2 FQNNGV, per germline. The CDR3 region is CARRTGHYNEQFF. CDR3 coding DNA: TGTGCCAGGAGGACGGGCCACTACAATGAGCAGTTCTTC.